This TCR beta chain was sequenced during a study of cytomegalovirus exposure and HLA in healthy donors. Overall study findings and caveats: Of the V segments, some could not be distinguished, including TRBV6-2 and TRBV6-3, and were excluded. Among TCR beta chains of equal frequency, HLA-associated ones were more clonally expanded in a later analysis.

The germline V and J ends were trimmed by 1 base and 2 bases, with 9 bases remaining between them. This CDR3 is built from 14 residues. The germline CDR1 and CDR2 sequences are SGHDT and YYEEEE. This clone turned up a few times. Antigen: not known. A multiplex PCR was run with 60 Vbeta primers and 13 Jbeta primers. Produced via immunoSEQ multiplex PCR; TCRdb's table is partial and in-frame only. Of about 200,000 clones listed, more than 9.5% are singletons. This chain joins TRBV5-6 and TRBJ2-5; TRBD1 might be the D (6 bases). The clonotype was recovered from a man over 45 in good health and CMV-seropositive. Material: PBMCs. The CDR3 coding sequence is TGTGCCAGCAGCTTGAGGGACACACAAGAGACCCAGTACTTC. Amino acid sequence: CASSLRDTQETQYF. The full variable domain, rest sourced from reference TRBV5-6 and TRBJ2-5, is DAGVTQSPTHLIKTRGQQVTLRCSPKSGHDTVSWYQQALGQGPQFIFQYYEEEERQRGNFPDRFSGHQFPNYSSELNVNALLLGDSALYLCASSLRDTQETQYFGPGTRLLVL.